This TCR beta chain was sequenced during a study of cytomegalovirus exposure and HLA in healthy donors. It was with 60 Vbeta and 13 Jbeta primers that the PCR ran. Per the original data handling: In a later analysis, around 11 million of some 80 million unique beta chains occurred in at least two donors. Clones were sequenced by immunoSEQ multiplex PCR, and TCRdb holds only the in-frame ones, with some missing. That table gives V, J and clone size, and the DNA gave D and trimming. The table records about 76,000 clones, roughly 78% of them present only once. Germline V CDR1 and CDR2: MDHEN, SYDVKM. The CDR3 length is 15 residues. V dropped 5 bases and J dropped 4 bases, with 17 bases sitting between them.

The chain has TRBV28 and TRBJ1-2; the D gene is possibly TRBD1 (6 bases). The source material was PBMCs. The sequence came from a male donor in good health and CMV-seropositive. As DNA, the CDR3 is TGTGCCAGCAGTCCGCTAGGGGGGGCCCCCTATGGCTACACCTTC. Translated, it gives CASSPLGGAPYGYTF.